A selection of T cell receptor beta chains follows, all from one sample in a study of blood T cell repertoires in COVID-19. Only in-frame clones appear in the TCRdb table, and some are missing; sequencing was by immunoSEQ multiplex PCR. The sample contains roughly 300,000 clones, roughly 91% of which appear only once. The sequencing sample was made of peripheral blood. These receptors were collected from a woman in her twenties or thirties with COVID-19, enrolled during active disease. CDR3s include the opening cysteine and the closing phenylalanine or tryptophan. The D gene is left open where the match is weak. Not every row has a clone size; where given, it reads once, few, many or a size class.

abundance,d_gene,v_gene,j_gene,CDR3aa,CDR3nt
NA,NA,TRBV7-6,TRBJ1-2,CASSSLYGYTF,TGTGCCAGCAGCTCCCTTTATGGCTACACCTTC
few,NA,TRBV10-3,TRBJ1-1,CAISDLAEAEAFF,TGTGCCATCAGTGACCTTGCGGAGGCTGAAGCTTTCTTT
once,TRBD2,TRBV6-5,TRBJ2-7,CASISGEDEQYF,TGTGCCAGCATAAGCGGGGAGGACGAGCAGTACTTC
NA,TRBD1,TRBV4-1,TRBJ1-5,CASSLSTGDQPQHF,TGCGCCAGCAGCCTTTCGACAGGGGATCAGCCCCAGCATTTT
NA,NA,TRBV2,TRBJ1-6,CASRPLWQGTHSPLHF,TGTGCCAGCAGACCCCTATGGCAGGGGACCCATTCACCCCTCCACTTT
NA,TRBD1,TRBV5-8,TRBJ1-4,CASSLAGQNNEKLFF,TGTGCCAGCAGCCTTGCGGGACAGAATAATGAAAAACTGTTTTTT
NA,TRBD1,TRBV12-3/TRBV12-4,TRBJ1-3,CASSLGTGFTIYF,TGTGCCAGCAGCCTCGGGACAGGGTTCACCATATATTTT
once,TRBD1,TRBV6-5,TRBJ1-2,CASSGSQGALGYTF,TGTGCCAGCAGCGGCTCCCAGGGGGCGCTGGGCTACACCTTC
NA,NA,TRBV7-3,TRBJ2-3,CASSLREAGTSTDTQYF,TGTGCCAGCAGCTTAAGAGAGGCCGGGACTAGCACAGATACGCAGTATTTT
NA,TRBD1,TRBV7-9,TRBJ1-2,CASSSHAADRGLFNYGYTF,TGTGCCAGCAGCTCCCATGCGGCGGACAGGGGGCTCTTTAACTATGGCTACACCTTC
NA,NA,TRBV4-3,TRBJ1-1,CASSQDPTGYTEAFF,TGCGCCAGCAGCCAAGACCCCACAGGGTACACTGAAGCTTTCTTT
NA,TRBD1,TRBV4-2,TRBJ1-5,CASSPQGDGGVNQPQHF,TGTGCCAGCAGCCCTCAGGGGGACGGGGGGGTGAATCAGCCCCAGCATTTT
NA,NA,TRBV7-9,TRBJ1-6,CASSLGGSGSPLHF,TGTGCCAGCAGCTTGGGGGGATCAGGCTCACCCCTCCACTTT
NA,NA,TRBV5-6,TRBJ2-1,CASSRGRKNEQFF,TGTGCCAGCAGCCGGGGAAGAAAAAATGAGCAGTTCTTC
NA,NA,TRBV9,TRBJ2-3,CASSARGGRTDTQYF,TGTGCCAGCAGCGCGAGAGGGGGTAGGACAGATACGCAGTATTTT
NA,NA,TRBV28,TRBJ1-2,CASSPRQEASYGYTF,TGTGCCAGCAGCCCCCGACAGGAAGCTAGTTATGGCTACACCTTC
NA,TRBD1,TRBV2,TRBJ1-2,CASSLTGNYGYTF,TGTGCCAGCAGTCTGACAGGGAACTATGGCTACACCTTC
NA,NA,TRBV7-5,TRBJ1-1,CARSPGQERSMNTEAFF,TGTGCCAGAAGCCCTGGACAGGAACGATCGATGAACACTGAAGCTTTCTTT
NA,NA,TRBV29-1,TRBJ1-2,CSVDNGYTF,TGCAGCGTTGACAATGGCTACACCTTC
NA,TRBD1,TRBV10-3,TRBJ1-2,CATWTGGIDGYTF,TGTGCCACCTGGACAGGGGGCATCGATGGCTACACCTTC
NA,NA,TRBV18,TRBJ2-5,CASSPGLQETQYF,TGTGCCAGCTCACCAGGGCTACAAGAGACCCAGTACTTC
NA,NA,TRBV5-1,TRBJ2-4,CASSFGFGARENIQYF,TGCGCCAGCAGCTTCGGATTTGGGGCTCGTGAAAACATTCAGTACTTC
NA,NA,TRBV11-3,TRBJ2-1,CASSSVQGYNEQFF,TGTGCCAGCAGCTCAGTCCAGGGGTACAATGAGCAGTTCTTC
NA,TRBD1,TRBV7-8,TRBJ1-4,CASSRRGLNEKLFF,TGTGCCAGCAGCCGCAGGGGGCTGAATGAAAAACTGTTTTTT
NA,NA,TRBV27,TRBJ2-7,CASSLNRVGDEQYF,TGTGCCAGCAGTTTAAACAGGGTAGGGGACGAGCAGTACTTC
NA,NA,TRBV5-6,TRBJ1-2,CASSLDRVYGYTF,TGTGCCAGCAGCTTGGACAGGGTTTATGGCTACACCTTC